The 5 T cell receptor beta chains below were found in one sample sequenced in a study of spatial heterogeneity in lung cancer. Time point in this sample: sample taken at primary tumor resection. Material for sequencing was whole RNA from tumor, nontumor lung or frozen PBMC, left unsorted. TCRdb analysed the 5' RACE reads with MiXCR anew, one entry per CDR3 protein. The sample consists of roughly 2,600 distinct CDR3 sequences, 3.5% to 5% of them appearing once. The material sequenced was normal lung tissue next to the tumor, taken at surgery. The receptor set was obtained from a female donor with early-stage non-small cell lung cancer.

Points on this clonotype: A read error may explain this, as a much larger clone is one base away. In a library made to pick up alpha chains, this beta chain is a stray read with a size that means little. V and J are TRBV7-3 and TRBJ1-2; D is perhaps TRBD1 (6 bases). This CDR3 comprises 13 residues. From germline, CDR1 is SGHTA and CDR2 FQGTGA. The CDR3 reads CANSSTGGYGYTF. As DNA, the CDR3 is TGTGCCAACAGCTCGACAGGAGGCTATGGCTACACCTTC.

This clonotype came up a few times. In a library made to pick up alpha chains, this beta chain is a stray read with a size that means little. This chain connects TRBV11-3 to TRBJ1-4; TRBD1 aligns across 9 bases. Germline lookup yields CDR1 SGHNT and CDR2 YENEEA. This CDR3 comprises 14 residues. V lost 8 bases and J lost 8; bases outside the gene matches: 9. The CDR3 region has the DNA TGTGCCAGCGGATCCGGGACAGGGAACGAAAAACTGTTTTTT. Its protein is CASGSGTGNEKLFF.

On this clonotype: This beta chain slipped into a library made for alpha chains as a stray read, so its size is not meaningful. V is TRBV12-3 or TRBV12-4 and J is TRBJ2-5; no firm D call. The CDR3 sequence is 13 residues long. V was clipped by 2 bases and J by 1 base, with 5 bases between them. The CDR3 loop is CASSLSPQETQYF. The CDR3 DNA reads as TGTGCCAGCAGTTTATCCCCCCAAGAGACCCAGTACTTC.

The sample holds many counts of this clonotype. This beta chain appears as a stray read in a library generated for alpha chains; its size is not informative. The chain recombines TRBV18 with TRBJ1-4, with unresolved D. V lost 2 bases to trimming and J lost 0 bases, with 4 bases between them. CDR3 length equals 14 residues. Germline assignment: CDR1 KGHSH and CDR2 LQKENI. The CDR3 nucleotides read TGTGCCAGCTCACCAGGTGCAACTAATGAAAAACTGTTTTTT. It specifies CASSPGATNEKLFF.

Ten or more counts support this clonotype. The library was designed around alpha chains, so this beta chain is a stray read whose abundance carries little weight. The CDR3 reads CASSRGDNYEQYF. The CDR3 nucleotides read TGTGCCAGTAGTAGGGGAGACAACTACGAGCAGTACTTC. This sequence joins TRBV19 and TRBJ2-7; weak D call: TRBD2 (5 bases). The CDR3 is 13 residues long. The V end was cut by 4 bases, the J end by 3 bases, with 10 bases between. CDR1 and CDR2 (germline): LNHDA, SQIVND (reference sequence).